Each of the 25 T cell receptor beta chains below was sequenced from the same sample in a study of T-cell reconstitution after alpha-beta-depleted transplantation in children. Researchers prepared the TCRbeta library using unique molecular identifiers, the study reports. TCRdb passed the PCR reads through MiXCR, listing each CDR3 protein once. This sample has about 300,000 distinct CDR3 sequences, with around 9.1% found just once. The sequencing here drew on PBMCs, taken before TCRalphabeta/CD19-depleted stem cell transplant. These TCRs come from a boy less than two years old with acute myeloid leukemia, due to receive a stem cell transplant.

V is TRBV20-1 and J is TRBJ2-7; TRBD1 or TRBD2 may be the D gene (5 bases each). Germline CDR1 is DFQATT and CDR2 is SNEGSKA (reference sequence). This CDR3 is built from 13 residues. V lost 3 bases and J 0 bases, leaving 9 bases between the germline ends. CDR3 nucleotide sequence: TGCAGTGCTAGGGGGACCAGCTCCTACGAGCAGTACTTC. Translating it yields CSARGTSSYEQYF.

The rearrangement links TRBV11-3 to TRBJ2-5, with 10 bases aligning to TRBD2. CDR3 length: 15 residues. V shed 3 bases and J 3 bases; nucleotides not matched to a gene: 4. CDR1 SGHNT and CDR2 YENEEA come from the germline V gene. The CDR3 nucleotides are TGTGCCAGCAGCTTCGGGACTAGCGATGAAGAGACCCAGTACTTC. It encodes CASSFGTSDEETQYF.

This clonotype was seen repeatedly, ten times or more. This chain uses TRBV5-6 with TRBJ2-1; the D is unclear. V dropped 4 bases and J dropped 12 bases, with 14 bases sitting between them. Germline CDR1 and CDR2: SGHDT and YYEEEE. CDR3 size: 12 residues. CDR3 nucleotides: TGTGCCAGCAGCCCCGGACCCCCTGTGCAGTTCTTC. Translated: CASSPGPPVQFF.

This clonotype was detected a few times. This chain uses TRBV6-1 with TRBJ2-6; tentatively, D is TRBD2 (5 bases). Per germline, CDR1 MNHNS and CDR2 SASEGT. V was cut by 6 bases and J by 2 bases, with 14 bases left in between. CDR3 size: 16 residues. CDR3 coding DNA: TGTGCCAGCAGCCAGAGGCCCGGGGCTGGGGCCAACGTCCTGACTTTC. It codes for CASSQRPGAGANVLTF.

This clonotype was picked up many times. The CDR3 loop is CASRGRGTGVEQYF. The CDR3 DNA reads as TGTGCCAGCAGAGGCCGCGGGACAGGGGTCGAGCAGTACTTC. This sequence joins TRBV12-3 or TRBV12-4 and TRBJ2-7; TRBD1 matches at 10 bases. With V trimmed by 6 bases and J by 6 bases, 8 bases remained unmatched. This CDR3 region has 14 residues.

This clonotype was seen repeatedly, ten times or more. J is TRBJ2-2 and V is TRBV27; D call uncertain. Trimming pared 4 bases from V and 6 bases from J, leaving 12 bases between. The germline V gene has CDR1 MNHEY and CDR2 SMNVEV (reference sequence). This CDR3 is built from 14 residues. In DNA, the CDR3 is TGTGCCAGCAGTTCACGCAATTTCGCCGGGGAGCTGTTTTTT. Amino acids: CASSSRNFAGELFF.

The table lists this clonotype with a few counts. The chain is built from TRBV7-2 and TRBJ1-1; 8 positions agree with TRBD1. The germline V gene has CDR1 SGHTA and CDR2 FQGNSA. With 3 bases clipped from V and 5 bases from J, the junction kept 8 bases outside the gene matches. The CDR3 runs to 15 residues. CDR3 region: CASSFLGQVLTEAFF. The DNA for the CDR3 is TGTGCCAGCAGCTTCCTGGGACAGGTTTTGACTGAAGCTTTCTTT.

This chain connects TRBV27 to TRBJ2-7; 11 bases are shared with TRBD2. The length of the CDR3 is 16 residues. Germline CDR1 and CDR2: MNHEY and SMNVEV (reference sequence). V trimming: 5 bases; J trimming: 3 bases; junction bases outside the gene matches: 9. CDR3 protein: CASSLSGLAGVYEQYF. The CDR3 DNA sequence: TGTGCCAGCAGTCTCTCAGGACTAGCGGGTGTCTACGAGCAGTACTTC.

This clonotype was counted many times. The gene calls are TRBV11-2 and TRBJ2-2, with 10 bases fitting TRBD2. The V segment lost 0 bases and the J segment 0 bases; nucleotides outside the gene matches: 13. The CDR3 length is 21 residues. Germline V gene data show CDR1 as SGHAT and CDR2 as FQNNGV. CDR3 nucleotide sequence: TGTGCCAGCAGCTTAGATCTAAGCGGGGGGGCACTACTATCGAACACCGGGGAGCTGTTTTTT. Translated, it gives CASSLDLSGGALLSNTGELFF.

This clonotype was counted between two and nine times. The V gene is TRBV7-9, the J gene TRBJ2-5; 13 nucleotides line up with TRBD2. CDR1 and CDR2 from the germline V gene are SEHNR and FQNEAQ (reference sequence). The V segment lost 5 bases and the J segment 3 bases; nucleotides outside the gene matches: 3. The CDR3 runs to 15 residues. The CDR3 DNA follows: TGTGCCAGCAGCAAACTAGCGGGAGGGGAAGAGACCCAGTACTTC. Residues: CASSKLAGGEETQYF.

The chain carries TRBV10-3 and TRBJ2-7; 7 nucleotides match TRBD2. CDR3 length equals 16 residues. Germline V gene sequence: CDR1 ENHRY, CDR2 SYGVKD. With 0 bases clipped from V and 3 bases from J, the junction kept 8 bases outside the gene matches. CDR3 loop: CAISESRSGTDYEQYF. The CDR3 DNA follows: TGTGCCATCAGTGAGTCGAGAAGCGGGACCGACTACGAGCAGTACTTC.

The rearrangement links TRBV12-3 or TRBV12-4 to TRBJ2-5, with a possible D match to TRBD2 (6 bases). The CDR3 totals 17 residues. Trimming took 1 base from V and 2 from J, leaving 17 bases between them. The CDR3 nucleotides read TGTGCCAGCAGTTTAGGGGAGACTAGGCCTCATCAAGAGACCCAGTACTTC. As protein: CASSLGETRPHQETQYF.

This clonotype was counted many times. The J gene is TRBJ2-7, the V gene TRBV4-3; 7 bases align to TRBD2. The CDR3 extends over 17 amino acids. In germline, CDR1 is LGHNA, CDR2 YSLEER. Germline trimming cut 0 bases from V and 0 bases from J; bases unmatched to any gene: 8. The CDR3: CASSQDWGGKSSYEQYF. The CDR3 DNA is TGCGCCAGCAGCCAAGATTGGGGAGGGAAGAGCTCCTACGAGCAGTACTTC.

This clonotype was recorded many times. The chain recombines TRBV6-5 with TRBJ1-3; D is perhaps TRBD1 (6 bases). Germline CDR1 is MNHEY and CDR2 is SVGAGI. The germline V and J ends were trimmed by 4 bases and 0 bases, with 13 bases remaining between them. This CDR3 contains 16 residues. DNA of the CDR3: TGTGCCAGCAGTTGGGGACACAGGATCTCTGGAAACACCATATATTTT. Its translation is CASSWGHRISGNTIYF.

This clonotype was detected ten times or more. The chain employs TRBV5-5 and TRBJ2-7; 7 nucleotides line up with TRBD2. The V gene's germline CDR1 is SGHKS and CDR2 YYEKEE (reference sequence). Losses at the gene ends were 4 bases for V and 3 bases for J; bases not matched to a gene: 10. The CDR3 has 15 amino acids. CDR3 loop: CASSPRGGARYEQYF. The CDR3 region has the DNA TGTGCCAGCAGCCCCCGGGGAGGGGCGCGCTACGAGCAGTACTTC.

This clonotype was recorded at least ten times. V usage is TRBV18 and J usage is TRBJ2-1, with 7 positions matching TRBD1. With V trimmed by 1 base and J by 3 bases, 12 bases remained unmatched. The CDR3 spans 18 residues. Per the germline V gene, CDR1 is KGHSH and CDR2 is LQKENI. Here the CDR3 DNA reads TGTGCCAGCTCACCACGGCCTATGGTCTACAGGGGCTACAATGAGCAGTTCTTC. Amino acid sequence: CASSPRPMVYRGYNEQFF.

This chain joins TRBV24-1 and TRBJ1-5, with no clear D. Germline V lookup: CDR1 KGHDR, CDR2 SFDVKD. Between the trimmed V and J ends, which lost 4 bases and 3 bases, there was a span of 6 bases. The CDR3 covers 13 residues. CDR3 protein: CATSDRSNQPQHF. In DNA, the CDR3 is TGTGCCACCAGTGACAGGTCCAATCAGCCCCAGCATTTT.

In this sample, this clonotype turned up many times. The chain recombines TRBV28 with TRBJ1-2, with TRBD1 matching over 7 bases. Trimming took 4 bases from V and 3 from J; bases not matched to a gene: 5. This CDR3 comprises 14 residues. Germline-derived CDR1 and CDR2 are MDHEN and SYDVKM. CDR3 region: CASSSGQRDYGYTF. CDR3 bases: TGTGCCAGCAGTTCGGGACAGCGAGACTATGGCTACACCTTC.

This clonotype was counted at least ten times. In DNA, the CDR3 is TGTGCCAGCAGTTTTCAGGGGTCTGGGGAGCTGTTTTTT. Translating gives CASSFQGSGELFF. V gene TRBV12-3 or TRBV12-4 combines with J gene TRBJ2-2, with D possibly TRBD1 on 6 matching bases. The germline V and J ends were trimmed by 3 bases and 8 bases, with 10 bases remaining between them. The CDR3 loop spans 13 amino acids.

The CDR3 DNA reads TGCGCCAGCAGCTTACGACTAGCGGGAGGCGAGCAGTTCTTC. Protein product: CASSLRLAGGEQFF. The chain is built from TRBV5-1 and TRBJ2-1, with 13 nucleotides matching TRBD2. J gave up 10 bases and V 2 bases, and 3 bases lay outside the gene matches. The CDR3 has 14 amino acids. Germline V gene data show CDR1 as SGHRS and CDR2 as YFSETQ.

This clonotype has ten or more counts. V gene TRBV7-8 combines with J gene TRBJ2-7; D possibly matches TRBD1 or TRBD2 (6 bases each). Germline V lookup: CDR1 SGHVS, CDR2 FQNEAQ. V lost 1 base to trimming and J lost 4 bases, with 17 bases between them. The CDR3 extends over 16 amino acids. The CDR3 loop reads CASSLGPRGGGYEQYF. CDR3 DNA sequence: TGTGCCAGCAGCTTAGGCCCTCGAGGAGGGGGGTACGAGCAGTACTTC.

This clonotype has more than one count but fewer than ten. The chain links TRBV2 to TRBJ2-3, with 14 bases that match TRBD2. With 8 bases clipped from V and 4 bases from J, the junction kept 5 bases outside the gene matches. In germline, CDR1 is SNHLY, CDR2 FYNNEI. This CDR3 region has 15 residues. The CDR3 nucleotides read TGTGCCAGCCGGTTGGGACTAGCGGGAGCAGATACGCAGTATTTT. It specifies CASRLGLAGADTQYF.

This clonotype was picked up many times. The chain carries TRBV20-1 and TRBJ2-3, with 11 bases lining up with TRBD2. CDR1 and CDR2 from the germline V gene are DFQATT and SNEGSKA (reference sequence). V shed 4 bases and J 4 bases; nucleotides not matched to a gene: 7. CDR3 length: 15 residues. CDR3 protein: CSAKASGRRADTQYF. The CDR3 DNA is TGCAGTGCTAAGGCTAGCGGGAGGAGAGCAGATACGCAGTATTTT.

This clonotype came up many times. The V call is TRBV4-1, the J call TRBJ2-2; the D gene could be TRBD1 or TRBD2 (6 bases each). CDR1 and CDR2 from the germline V gene are MGHRA and YSYEKL. CDR3 length: 16 amino acids. V lost 8 bases, J lost 2 bases, and 18 bases lay in between. Here the CDR3 reads CASQRVEGVNTGELFF. The CDR3 coding sequence is TGCGCCAGCCAAAGGGTGGAGGGGGTCAACACCGGGGAGCTGTTTTTT.

This clonotype was seen ten or more times. V usage is TRBV12-3 or TRBV12-4 and J usage is TRBJ2-1; a possible D gene is TRBD2 (6 bases). This CDR3 region has 14 residues. V dropped 5 bases and J dropped 4 bases, with 12 bases sitting between them. This CDR3 is CASSPGLQYNEQFF. The DNA for the CDR3 is TGTGCCAGCAGTCCGGGACTTCAATACAATGAGCAGTTCTTC.